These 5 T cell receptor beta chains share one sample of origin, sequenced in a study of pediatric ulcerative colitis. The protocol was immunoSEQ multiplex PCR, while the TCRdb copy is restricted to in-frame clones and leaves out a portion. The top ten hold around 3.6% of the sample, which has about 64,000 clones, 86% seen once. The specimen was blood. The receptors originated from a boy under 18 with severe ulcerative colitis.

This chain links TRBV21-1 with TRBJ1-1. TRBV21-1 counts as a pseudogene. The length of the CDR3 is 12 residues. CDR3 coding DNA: TGTGCCAGCAGCAAAGGGGGATCTGAAGCTTTCTTT. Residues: CASSKGGSEAFF.

The CDR3 bases are TGTGCCAGCAGTTTATCGTACCGGGGGGGCGGTAATCAGCCCCAGCATTTT. Protein product: CASSLSYRGGGNQPQHF. The chain employs TRBV27 and TRBJ1-5; a weak D match, TRBD1 (6 bases). The germline CDR1 and CDR2 sequences are MNHEY and SMNVEV (reference sequence). Trimming pared 0 bases from V and 4 bases from J, leaving 16 bases between. The CDR3 is 17 residues long.

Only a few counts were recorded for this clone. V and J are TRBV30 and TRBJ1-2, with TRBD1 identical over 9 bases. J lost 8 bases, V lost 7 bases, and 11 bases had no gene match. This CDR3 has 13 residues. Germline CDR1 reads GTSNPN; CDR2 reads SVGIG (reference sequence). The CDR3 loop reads CAFDRGNMGGYTF. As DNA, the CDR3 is TGTGCCTTCGACAGGGGGAACATGGGAGGCTACACCTTC.

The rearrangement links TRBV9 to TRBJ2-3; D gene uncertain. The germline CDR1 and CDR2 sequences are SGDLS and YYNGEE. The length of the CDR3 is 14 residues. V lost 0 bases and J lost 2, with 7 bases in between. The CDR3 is CASSVDPTTDTQYF. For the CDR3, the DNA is TGTGCCAGCAGCGTAGACCCTACCACAGATACGCAGTATTTT.

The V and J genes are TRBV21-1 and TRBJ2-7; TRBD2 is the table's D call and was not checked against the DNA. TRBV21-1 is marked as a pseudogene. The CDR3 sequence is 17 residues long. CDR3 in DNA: TGTGCCAGCAGCAAAGTAAGCGGGAGGGAAATCTCCTACGAGCAGTACTTC. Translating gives CASSKVSGREISYEQYF.